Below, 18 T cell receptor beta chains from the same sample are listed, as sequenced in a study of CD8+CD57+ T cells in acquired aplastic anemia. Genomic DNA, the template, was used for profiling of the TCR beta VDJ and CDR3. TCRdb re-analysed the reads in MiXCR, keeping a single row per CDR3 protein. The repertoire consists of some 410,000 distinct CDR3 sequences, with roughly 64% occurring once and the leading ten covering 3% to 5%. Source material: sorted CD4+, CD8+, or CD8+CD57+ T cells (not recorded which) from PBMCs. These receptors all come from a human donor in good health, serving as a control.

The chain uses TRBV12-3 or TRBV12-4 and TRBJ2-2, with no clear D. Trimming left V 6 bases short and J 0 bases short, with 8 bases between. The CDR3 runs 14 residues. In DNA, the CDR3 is TGTGCCAGCAGCGAAGCTCCGAACACCGGGGAGCTGTTTTTT. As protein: CASSEAPNTGELFF.

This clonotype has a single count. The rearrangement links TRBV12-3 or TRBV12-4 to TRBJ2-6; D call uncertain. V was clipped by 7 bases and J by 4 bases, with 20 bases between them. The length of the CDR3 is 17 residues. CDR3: CASNHGILGSGANVLTF. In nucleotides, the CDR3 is TGTGCCAGCAATCATGGGATATTGGGGTCCGGGGCCAACGTCCTGACTTTC.

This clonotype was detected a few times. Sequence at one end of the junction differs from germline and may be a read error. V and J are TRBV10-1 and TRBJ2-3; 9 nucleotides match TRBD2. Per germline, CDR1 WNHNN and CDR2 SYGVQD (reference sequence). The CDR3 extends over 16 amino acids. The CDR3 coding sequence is TGTGCCAGCAGTGACTCCTTAGCGGGGGACTCGAATACGCAGTATTTT. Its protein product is CASSDSLAGDSNTQYF.

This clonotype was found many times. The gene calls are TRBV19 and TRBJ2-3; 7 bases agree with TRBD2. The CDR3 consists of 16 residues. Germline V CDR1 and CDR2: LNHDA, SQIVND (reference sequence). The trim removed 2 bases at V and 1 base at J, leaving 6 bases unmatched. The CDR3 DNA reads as TGTGCCAGTAGTATATTACGCGGGGGAGGCACAGATACGCAGTATTTT. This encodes CASSILRGGGTDTQYF.

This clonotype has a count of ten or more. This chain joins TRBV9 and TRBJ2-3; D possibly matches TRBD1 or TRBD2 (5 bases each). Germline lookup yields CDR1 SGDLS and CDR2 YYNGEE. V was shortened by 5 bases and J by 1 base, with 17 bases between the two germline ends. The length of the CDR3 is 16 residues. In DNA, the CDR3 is TGTGCCAGCAGGACCCCCCCGGGGACGGGCACAGATACGCAGTATTTT. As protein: CASRTPPGTGTDTQYF.

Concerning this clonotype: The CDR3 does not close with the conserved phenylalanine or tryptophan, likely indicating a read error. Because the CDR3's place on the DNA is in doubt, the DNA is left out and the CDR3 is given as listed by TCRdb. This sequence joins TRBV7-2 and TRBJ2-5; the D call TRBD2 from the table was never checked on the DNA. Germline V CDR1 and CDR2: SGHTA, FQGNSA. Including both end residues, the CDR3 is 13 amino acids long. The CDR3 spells CASSSVAGAPGEL.

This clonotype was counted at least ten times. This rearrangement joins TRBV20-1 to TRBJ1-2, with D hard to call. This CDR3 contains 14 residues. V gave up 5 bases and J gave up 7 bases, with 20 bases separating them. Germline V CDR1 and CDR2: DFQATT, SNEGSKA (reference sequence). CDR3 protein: CSAYRRRQGSGYTF. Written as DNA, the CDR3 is TGCAGTGCTTACAGACGGCGCCAAGGTAGTGGCTACACCTTC.

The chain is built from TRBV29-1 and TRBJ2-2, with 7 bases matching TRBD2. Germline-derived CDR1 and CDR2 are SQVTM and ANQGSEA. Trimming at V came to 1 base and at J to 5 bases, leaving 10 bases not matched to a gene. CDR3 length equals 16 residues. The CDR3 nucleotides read TGCAGCGTTGAAGGAGCGGGGTTCTCTGGTACCGGGGAGCTGTTTTTT. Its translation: CSVEGAGFSGTGELFF.

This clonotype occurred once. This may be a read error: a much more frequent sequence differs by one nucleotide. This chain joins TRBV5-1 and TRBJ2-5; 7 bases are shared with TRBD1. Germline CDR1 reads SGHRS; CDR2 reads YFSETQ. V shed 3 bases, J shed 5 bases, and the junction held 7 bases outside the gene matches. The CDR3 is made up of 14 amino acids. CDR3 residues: CASSSMTGPETQYF. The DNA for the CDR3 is TGCGCCAGCAGCTCTATGACAGGGCCGGAGACCCAGTACTTC.

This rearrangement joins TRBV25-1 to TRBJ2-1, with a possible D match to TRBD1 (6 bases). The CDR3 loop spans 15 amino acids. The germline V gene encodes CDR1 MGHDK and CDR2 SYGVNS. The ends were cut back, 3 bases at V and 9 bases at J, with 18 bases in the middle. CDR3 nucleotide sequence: TGTGCCAGCAGTGATGGACAGCAACCTGTAGGTGAGCAGTTCTTC. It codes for CASSDGQQPVGEQFF.

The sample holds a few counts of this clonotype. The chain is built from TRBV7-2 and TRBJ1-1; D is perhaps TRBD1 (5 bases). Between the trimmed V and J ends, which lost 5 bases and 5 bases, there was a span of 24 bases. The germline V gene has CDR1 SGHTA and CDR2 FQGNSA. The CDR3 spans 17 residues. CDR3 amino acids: CTSSQLGLMKVRTEAFF. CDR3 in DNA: TGTACCAGCAGCCAACTGGGACTCATGAAGGTGAGAACTGAAGCTTTCTTT.

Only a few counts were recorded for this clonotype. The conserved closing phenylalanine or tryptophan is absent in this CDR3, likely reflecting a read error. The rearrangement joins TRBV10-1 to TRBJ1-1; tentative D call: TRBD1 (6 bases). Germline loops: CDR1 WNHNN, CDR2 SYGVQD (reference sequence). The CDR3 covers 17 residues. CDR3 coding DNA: TGCGCCAGCAGTGAGTCCCTCACTCACGACAGGAACACTGAGGCTTTCTTA. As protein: CASSESLTHDRNTEAFL.

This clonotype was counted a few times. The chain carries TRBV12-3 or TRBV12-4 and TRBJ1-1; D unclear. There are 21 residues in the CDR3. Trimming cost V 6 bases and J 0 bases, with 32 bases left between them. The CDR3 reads CASSLIPKPTAGKLMNTEAFF. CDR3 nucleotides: TGTGCCAGCAGCCTTATTCCAAAACCAACAGCCGGGAAACTTATGAACACTGAAGCTTTCTTT.

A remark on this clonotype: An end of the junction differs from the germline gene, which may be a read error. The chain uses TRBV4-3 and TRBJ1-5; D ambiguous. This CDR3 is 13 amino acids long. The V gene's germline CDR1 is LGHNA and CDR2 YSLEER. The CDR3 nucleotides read TGCGCCAGCAGCCAAGATCTACTTCAGCCCCGGCATTTT. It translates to CASSQDLLQPRHF.

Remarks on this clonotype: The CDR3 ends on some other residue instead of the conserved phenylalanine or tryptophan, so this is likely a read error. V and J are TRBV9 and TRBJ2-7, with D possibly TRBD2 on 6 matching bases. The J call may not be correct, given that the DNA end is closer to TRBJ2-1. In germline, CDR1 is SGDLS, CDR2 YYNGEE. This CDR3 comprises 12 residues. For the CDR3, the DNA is TGTGCCAGCAGCTTAGCGGCACTACTGCAGTTCTAC. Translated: CASSLAALLQFY.

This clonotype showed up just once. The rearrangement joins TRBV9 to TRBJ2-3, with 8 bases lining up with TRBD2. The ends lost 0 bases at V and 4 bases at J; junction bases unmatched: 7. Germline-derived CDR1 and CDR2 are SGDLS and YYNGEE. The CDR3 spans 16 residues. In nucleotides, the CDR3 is TGTGCCAGCAGCGTAGCTACGGGGGGGAGGGCAGATACGCAGTATTTT. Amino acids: CASSVATGGRADTQYF.

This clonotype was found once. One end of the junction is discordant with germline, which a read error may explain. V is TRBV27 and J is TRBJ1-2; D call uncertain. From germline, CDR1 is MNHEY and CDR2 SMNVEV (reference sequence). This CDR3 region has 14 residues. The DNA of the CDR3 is TGTGCCAGCAGTGACTTGAGTCTTGCTCCAGGCTACAACTTT. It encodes CASSDLSLAPGYNF.

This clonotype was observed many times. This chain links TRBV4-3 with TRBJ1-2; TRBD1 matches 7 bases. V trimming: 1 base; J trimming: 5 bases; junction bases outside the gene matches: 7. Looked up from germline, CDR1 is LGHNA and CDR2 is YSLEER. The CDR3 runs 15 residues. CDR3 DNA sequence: TGCGCCAGCAGCCAAGGGGTCGGGACAGATTATGGCTACACCTTC. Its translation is CASSQGVGTDYGYTF.